This T cell receptor beta chain stems from a study of T-cell reconstitution after alpha-beta-depleted transplantation in children. Using unique molecular identifiers, the investigators prepared the TCRbeta library. One entry per CDR3 protein results from TCRdb running MiXCR on the PCR reads. The data show 7,000 to 9,500 distinct CDR3 sequences, with roughly 18% seen just once and approximately 90% held by the top ten. Study-level findings and limits: The study traced high day-60 TCRbeta diversity in some patients to surviving recipient T cells and thymic progenitors. Alpha-beta T cells about two months after transplant reportedly derived from several hundred expanded graft clones.

This clonotype was detected many times. Its antigen is as yet unknown. CDR3 length: 15 amino acids. Trimming took 6 bases from V and 1 from J, leaving 16 bases between them. Germline CDR1 is ENHRY and CDR2 is SYGVKD. The V and J genes are TRBV10-3 and TRBJ2-7; D may be TRBD1 or TRBD2 (5 bases each). This clonotype was obtained from a girl less than two years old who had a stem cell transplant for combined immunodeficiency, so the T cells may come from the graft donor. This material consisted of PBMCs, mostly from graft donor cells, taken 60 days after TCRalphabeta/CD19-depleted stem cell transplant. The CDR3 region is CAIREGTTVSYEQYF. The CDR3 DNA sequence: TGTGCCATCAGAGAAGGGACCACCGTATCCTACGAGCAGTACTTC.